This T cell receptor (beta chain) appears in the sequencing data of a study of graft-versus-host responses after intestinal transplantation. Study-wide results and limits: There was an association between peak levels of circulating GvH clones and early post-transplant HvG declines.

V gave up 3 bases and J gave up 0 bases, with 10 bases separating them. CDR3 length equals 15 residues. The V gene's germline CDR1 is LNHDA and CDR2 SQIVND (reference sequence). The repertoire was sequenced with immunoSEQ multiplex PCR; TCRdb's copy has only in-frame clones and lacks some. This sample has tens of thousands of clones; 85% to 95% occur once, and the top ten carry 2% to 2.5%. This clone was observed a handful of times. Its antigen is still unknown. This specimen includes other DNA sequences encoding the same CDR3. V and J are TRBV19 and TRBJ2-3; the D is unclear. This receptor was taken from a human donor who received an intestinal transplant. This material consisted of unstimulated CD8+ T cells sorted from spleen or lymph node cells, taken before intestinal transplant. CDR3 loop: CASSILFPSTDTQYF. The CDR3 DNA is TGTGCCAGTAGTATTTTATTTCCTAGCACAGATACGCAGTATTTT.